This T cell receptor beta chain was recovered during a study of control samples from healthy donors and cancer patients. V lost 3 bases, J lost 2 bases, and 13 bases lay in between. Germline lookup yields CDR1 SQVTM and CDR2 ANQGSEA. The CDR3 spans 14 residues. TCRdb keeps only in-frame clones here, not all; method: immunoSEQ multiplex PCR. The sample lists about 64,000 clones; 92% were seen once. The sequenced material came from PBMCs. The chain employs TRBV29-1 and TRBJ1-2, with D uncertain. This receptor was obtained from a man aged 40-49 years with colorectal cancer. CDR3 DNA: TGCAGCGTTGACTGGGCAGGCCCAAACTATGGCTACACCTTC. Translation gives CSVDWAGPNYGYTF.